These 10 T cell receptor beta chains were sequenced from one sample in a study of T-cell reconstitution after alpha-beta-depleted transplantation in children. The library targeted TCRbeta and was prepared with unique molecular identifiers. TCRdb reanalysed the PCR reads using MiXCR and keeps one entry per CDR3 protein. Of roughly 500,000 distinct CDR3 sequences listed, approximately 20% were seen once; the top ten hold approximately 3%. This material consisted of PBMCs from the stem cell graft donor, taken from the stem cell graft. Source of these receptors: a human donor who donated a stem cell graft to a child with acute lymphoblastic leukemia.

This clonotype was seen more than once but under ten times. This chain joins TRBV10-3 and TRBJ2-1, with D possibly TRBD2 on 6 matching bases. Trimming stripped 6 bases from V and 4 bases from J, with 10 bases between. CDR1 ENHRY and CDR2 SYGVKD come from the germline V gene. This CDR3 contains 13 residues. The CDR3, as DNA: TGTGCCATCAGGGTTGGGGGGTACAATGAGCAGTTCTTC. Translation: CAIRVGGYNEQFF.

This clonotype was found a few times. V gene TRBV2 combines with J gene TRBJ2-1, with 8 bases that match TRBD2. Losses at the gene ends were 3 bases for V and 2 bases for J; bases not matched to a gene: 0. Germline V gives CDR1 SNHLY, CDR2 FYNNEI. CDR3 length: 14 amino acids. CDR3: CASSDGRAYNEQFF. CDR3 in DNA: TGTGCCAGCAGTGACGGGAGGGCCTACAATGAGCAGTTCTTC.

The chain links TRBV6-2 or TRBV6-3 to TRBJ2-2; TRBD2 might be the D (5 bases). This CDR3 contains 15 residues. V was trimmed by 2 bases and J by 1 base, leaving 8 bases between them. The germline CDR1 and CDR2 sequences are MNHEY and SVGEGT. The CDR3 protein is CASSYLAENTGELFF. Here the CDR3 DNA reads TGTGCCAGCAGTTACCTAGCTGAGAACACCGGGGAGCTGTTTTTT.

This clonotype appeared a few times. The chain joins TRBV7-9 to TRBJ2-1; 7 bases are a match to TRBD2. The ends lost 5 bases at V and 8 bases at J; junction bases unmatched: 12. Per germline, CDR1 SEHNR and CDR2 FQNEAQ (reference sequence). The CDR3 consists of 15 residues. CDR3 loop: CASSLGAGVRDEQFF. CDR3 coding DNA: TGTGCCAGCAGCCTAGGGGCGGGAGTGAGGGATGAGCAGTTCTTC.

The CDR3 DNA reads as TGTGCCAGCAGTCCCGGACAGGGGTACGCTTTCTTT. Protein sequence: CASSPGQGYAFF. The gene calls are TRBV6-5 and TRBJ1-1; 9 nucleotides match TRBD1. The J segment lost 11 bases and the V segment lost 5 bases, leaving 6 bases of the junction unmatched. Per the germline V gene, CDR1 is MNHEY and CDR2 is SVGAGI. This CDR3 contains 12 residues.

The CDR3: CASSPRVPGHHTEAFF. CDR3 sequence (DNA): TGTGCCAGCAGTCCCCGTGTACCGGGCCATCACACTGAAGCTTTCTTT. This chain links TRBV12-3 or TRBV12-4 with TRBJ1-1; no clear D. This CDR3 spans 16 amino acids. V shed 5 bases and J shed 3 bases, with 19 bases lying between them.

The rearrangement links TRBV4-1 to TRBJ2-1; weak D call: TRBD2 (5 bases). This CDR3 is built from 17 residues. Deletions cut 2 bases from V and 7 bases from J, with 21 bases between. Per the germline V gene, CDR1 is MGHRA and CDR2 is YSYEKL. CDR3 residues: CASSQSQAKGGSNEQFF. Here the CDR3 DNA reads TGCGCCAGCAGCCAAAGTCAGGCCAAAGGAGGTTCTAATGAGCAGTTCTTC.

This clonotype was recorded at least ten times. The rearrangement links TRBV29-1 to TRBJ1-1; D is unresolved. Trimming took off 4 bases at V and 0 bases at J, with 6 bases between the two ends. CDR1 is SQVTM and CDR2 is ANQGSEA in the germline V gene. This CDR3 comprises 12 residues. The CDR3 nucleotides read TGCAGCGTTGTCGGGGTGAACACTGAAGCTTTCTTT. Protein sequence: CSVVGVNTEAFF.

The V gene is TRBV4-2, the J gene TRBJ1-6, with TRBD1 matching 8 bases. The germline gives CDR1 LGHNA, CDR2 YNFKEQ. V lost 1 base and J lost 7; bases outside the gene matches: 6. This CDR3 region has 16 residues. The CDR3, as DNA: TGTGCCAGCAGCCAAGTCGTGACAGGGGTCAATTCACCCCTCCACTTT. Encoded protein: CASSQVVTGVNSPLHF.

This sequence joins TRBV3-1 and TRBJ2-1; 8 bases agree with TRBD2. CDR1 is LGHDT and CDR2 is YNNKEL in the germline V gene (reference sequence). The V segment lost 6 bases and the J segment 7 bases; nucleotides outside the gene matches: 8. The CDR3 length is 14 residues. The CDR3, as DNA: TGTGCCAGCAGTCCATGGACTAGCCCGAATGAGCAGTTCTTC. Its translation is CASSPWTSPNEQFF.